This TCR beta chain appears in the sequencing data of a study of blood T cell repertoires in COVID-19. In the study overall: COVID-19 samples collected from the United States, Italy and Spain covered acute and convalescent phases.

The V segment lost 5 bases and the J segment 0 bases; nucleotides outside the gene matches: 6. The germline CDR1 and CDR2 sequences are LNHDA and SQIVND (reference sequence). CDR3 size: 15 residues. Libraries were prepared by immunoSEQ multiplex PCR; TCRdb keeps only in-frame clonotypes and omits some of them. In the table there are some 100,000 clones, 80% to 90% of which are singletons. The cohort comprised adults aged 18 to 89 years residing in 24 US areas. The study assigned cohorts using participant-reported clinical history. This rearrangement joins TRBV19 to TRBJ2-7, with TRBD1 identical over 8 bases. This TCR was recovered from a woman in her fifties or sixties who had recovered from COVID-19. The sequencing sample was made of PBMCs or T cells enriched from blood (not recorded which). The CDR3 spells CASSARQGSSYEQYF. CDR3 sequence (DNA): TGTGCCAGTAGTGCCCGACAGGGGAGCTCCTACGAGCAGTACTTC.